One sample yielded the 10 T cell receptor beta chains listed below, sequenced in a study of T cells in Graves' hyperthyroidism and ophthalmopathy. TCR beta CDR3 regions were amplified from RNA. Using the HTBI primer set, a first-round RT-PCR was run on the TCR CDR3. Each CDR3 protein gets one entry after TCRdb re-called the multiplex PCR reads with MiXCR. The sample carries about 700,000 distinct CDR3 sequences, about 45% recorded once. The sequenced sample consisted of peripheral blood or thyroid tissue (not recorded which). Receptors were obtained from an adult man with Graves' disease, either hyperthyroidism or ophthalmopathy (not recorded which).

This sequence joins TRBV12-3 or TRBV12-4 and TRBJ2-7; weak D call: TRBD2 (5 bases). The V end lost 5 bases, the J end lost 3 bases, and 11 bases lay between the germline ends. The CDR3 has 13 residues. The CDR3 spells CASSLGEVYEQYF. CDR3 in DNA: TGTGCCAGCAGTCTCGGGGAAGTCTACGAGCAGTACTTC.

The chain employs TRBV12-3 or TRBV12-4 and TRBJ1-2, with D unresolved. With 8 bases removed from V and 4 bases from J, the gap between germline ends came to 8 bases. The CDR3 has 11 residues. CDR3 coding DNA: TGTGCCAGCCAGGACCTCTATGGCTACACCTTC. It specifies CASQDLYGYTF.

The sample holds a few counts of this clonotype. CDR3 DNA sequence: TGTGCCAGTAGTATAGGGTGGGGACAGGGGGGACAGCCCCAGCATTTT. This codes for CASSIGWGQGGQPQHF. The genes are TRBV19 and TRBJ1-5; 11 bases agree with TRBD1. Germline V gene data show CDR1 as LNHDA and CDR2 as SQIVND (reference sequence). The J segment lost 7 bases and the V segment lost 1 base, leaving 6 bases of the junction unmatched. This CDR3 has 16 amino acids.

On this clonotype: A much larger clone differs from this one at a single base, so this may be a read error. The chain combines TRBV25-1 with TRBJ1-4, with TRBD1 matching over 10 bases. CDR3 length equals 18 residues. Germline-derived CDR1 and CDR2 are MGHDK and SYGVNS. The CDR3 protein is CASSELSGRTGGREKLYF. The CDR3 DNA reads TGTGCCAGCAGTGAATTGAGTGGGCGGACAGGGGGGCGAGAAAAACTGTATTTT. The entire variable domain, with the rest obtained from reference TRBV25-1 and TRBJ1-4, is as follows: EADIYQTPRYLVIGTGKKITLECSQTMGHDKMYWYQQDPGMELHLIHYSYGVNSTEKGDLSSESTVSRIRTEHFPLTLESARPSHTSQYLCASSELSGRTGGREKLYFGSGTQLSVL.

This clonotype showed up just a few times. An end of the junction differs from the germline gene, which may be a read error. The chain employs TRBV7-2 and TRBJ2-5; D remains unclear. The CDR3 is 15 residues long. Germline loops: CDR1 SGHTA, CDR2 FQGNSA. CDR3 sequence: CASSQGLTPQETQYF. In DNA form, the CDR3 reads TGCGCCAGCAGCCAAGGGTTGACCCCCCAAGAGACCCAGTACTTC.

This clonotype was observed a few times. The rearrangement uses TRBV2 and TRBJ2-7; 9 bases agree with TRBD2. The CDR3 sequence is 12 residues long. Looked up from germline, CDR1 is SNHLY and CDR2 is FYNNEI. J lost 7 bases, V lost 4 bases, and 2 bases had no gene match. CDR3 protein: CASSGLAEEQYF. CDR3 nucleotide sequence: TGTGCCAGCAGTGGACTAGCGGAAGAGCAGTACTTC.

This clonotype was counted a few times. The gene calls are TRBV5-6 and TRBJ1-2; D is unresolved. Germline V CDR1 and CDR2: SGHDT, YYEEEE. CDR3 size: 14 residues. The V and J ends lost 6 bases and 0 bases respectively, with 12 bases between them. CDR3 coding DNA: TGTGCCAGCACCCGTGGCGGCACTAACTATGGCTACACCTTC. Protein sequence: CASTRGGTNYGYTF.

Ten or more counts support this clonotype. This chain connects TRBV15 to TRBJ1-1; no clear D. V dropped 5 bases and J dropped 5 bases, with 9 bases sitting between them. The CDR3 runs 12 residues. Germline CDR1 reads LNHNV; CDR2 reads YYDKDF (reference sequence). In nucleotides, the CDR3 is TGTGCCACCAGCGGACGCTTAACTGAAGCTTTCTTT. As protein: CATSGRLTEAFF.

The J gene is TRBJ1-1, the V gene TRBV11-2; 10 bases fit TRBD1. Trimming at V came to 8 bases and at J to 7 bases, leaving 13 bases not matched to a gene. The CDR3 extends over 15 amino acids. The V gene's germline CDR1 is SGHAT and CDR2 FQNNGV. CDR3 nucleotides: TGTGCCAGCGTGGGACAGGGGTTAATGCGAATTGAAGCTTTCTTT. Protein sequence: CASVGQGLMRIEAFF.

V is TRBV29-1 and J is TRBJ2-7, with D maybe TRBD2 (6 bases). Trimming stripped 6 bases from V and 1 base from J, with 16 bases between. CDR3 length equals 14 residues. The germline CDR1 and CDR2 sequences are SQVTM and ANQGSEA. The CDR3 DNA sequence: TGCAGCGTCATCCGGGGGAGCGGTTCCTACGAGCAGTACTTC. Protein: CSVIRGSGSYEQYF.